The T cell receptor beta chain under discussion was sequenced for a study of OX40 agonist ivuxolimab in advanced cancers. The CDR3 has 12 amino acids. Germline CDR1 reads SQVTM; CDR2 reads ANQGSEA. The germline V and J ends were trimmed by 2 bases and 4 bases, with 8 bases remaining between them. Study results and caveats: Among expanded peripheral T cells, antigen specificity went undetermined.

Only in-frame clones appear in the TCRdb table, and some are missing; sequencing was by immunoSEQ multiplex PCR. This sample has about 69,000 clones, with approximately 88% found just once. As to this clone: Its specificity is not known.

The chain links TRBV29-1 to TRBJ1-2, with D uncertain. The sequencing used CD4+ or CD8+ T cells sorted from blood, collected in a trial of the OX40 agonist ivuxolimab. This TCR derives from an adult with an advanced solid tumor such as melanoma, head and neck, liver or kidney cancer. The CDR3 DNA follows: TGCAGCGTTGAACACACGACCTATGGCTACACCTTC. Its protein product is CSVEHTTYGYTF.